This entry lists 19 T cell receptor beta chains sequenced from one sample in a study of shared clonotypes between healthy human individuals (dated by TCRdb to 2020 to 2022). The library was prepared using the immunoSEQ multiplex PCR assay. What TCRdb holds here is the immuneACCESS table cut down to in-frame rearrangements. Part of the clones is not present; checked against another copy, under half of the missing clones reflect an unresolved V gene, and the others are unexplained. For this sample there are over 700,000 clones; 72% appear just once. Of the sample, more than 1.5% falls within the top ten clones. The sequenced sample was memory CD4+ T cells sorted from blood. The cell subset or site label, read with the paper, signifies: CD45RA-negative fraction. The receptors were sampled from a woman aged 25 to 45 in good health.

This clone has at least ten counts. The J gene is TRBJ2-1, the V gene TRBV2, with TRBD2 matching 14 bases. The CDR3 sequence is 17 residues long. Germline V gene sequence: CDR1 SNHLY, CDR2 FYNNEI. Germline trimming cut 5 bases from V and 3 bases from J; bases unmatched to any gene: 6. As DNA, the CDR3 is TGTGCCAGCAGTCCGCGACTAGCGGGAGGGTTCTACAATGAGCAGTTCTTC. Translated, it gives CASSPRLAGGFYNEQFF.

This chain joins TRBV29-1 and TRBJ1-1; 7 nucleotides line up with TRBD1. The CDR3 has 13 amino acids. The ends lost 7 bases at V and 3 bases at J; junction bases unmatched: 8. Germline CDR1 and CDR2: SQVTM and ANQGSEA. The CDR3 DNA reads TGCAGCGCCGAGTCGACAGGGTACACTGAAGCTTTCTTT. Its protein is CSAESTGYTEAFF. Full variable domain (rest looked up from reference TRBV29-1 and TRBJ1-1): SAVISQKPSRDICQRGTSLTIQCQVDSQVTMMFWYRQQPGQSLTLIATANQGSEATYESGFVIDKFPISRPNLTFSTLTVSNMSPEDSSIYLCSAESTGYTEAFFGQGTRLTVV.

The chain couples TRBV11-3 to TRBJ1-1; D not resolved. CDR1 is SGHNT and CDR2 is YENEEA in the germline V gene. The CDR3 is 15 residues long. V lost 1 base and J lost 7, with 16 bases in between. The CDR3 nucleotides are TGTGCCAGCAGCTTAGCCGTCCCGGGAGCCGATGAAGCTTTCTTT. It specifies CASSLAVPGADEAFF.

The rearrangement joins TRBV19 to TRBJ2-1, with TRBD2 matching 7 bases. V shed 5 bases, J shed 0 bases, and the junction held 4 bases outside the gene matches. Germline CDR1 reads LNHDA; CDR2 reads SQIVND (reference sequence). The length of the CDR3 is 15 residues. The CDR3 coding sequence is TGTGCCAGTAGTTTTGGCGGGAGCTCCTACAATGAGCAGTTCTTC. Translated, it gives CASSFGGSSYNEQFF. Using reference TRBV19 and TRBJ2-1 for the parts outside the CDR3, the full variable domain is DGGITQSPKYLFRKEGQNVTLSCEQNLNHDAMYWYRQDPGQGLRLIYYSQIVNDFQKGDIAEGYSVSREKKESFPLTVTSAQKNPTAFYLCASSFGGSSYNEQFFGPGTRLTVL.

V is TRBV7-3 and J is TRBJ1-1, with TRBD1 as a possible D gene (5 bases). Germline CDR1 SGHTA, CDR2 FQGTGA. The CDR3 runs 13 residues. The V end lost 5 bases, the J end lost 2 bases, and 9 bases lay between the germline ends. The CDR3 sequence is CASSRDSNTEAFF. The CDR3 DNA reads as TGTGCCAGCAGCCGCGACAGCAACACTGAAGCTTTCTTT.

The chain uses TRBV18 and TRBJ2-5, with TRBD1 matching 9 bases. CDR1 is KGHSH and CDR2 is LQKENI in the germline V gene. The CDR3 has 14 residues. The V gene end was trimmed by 6 bases and the J gene end by 4 bases; junction bases not matched to a gene: 6. Here the CDR3 reads CASSTRQGGETQYF. The CDR3 DNA sequence: TGTGCCAGCTCGACCCGACAGGGGGGAGAGACCCAGTACTTC. The complete variable domain, with remaining parts taken from reference TRBV18 and TRBJ2-5, reads NAGVMQNPRHLVRRRGQEARLRCSPMKGHSHVYWYRQLPEEGLKFMVYLQKENIIDESGMPKERFSAEFPKEGPSILRIQQVVRGDSAAYFCASSTRQGGETQYFGPGTRLLVL.

The V call is TRBV28, the J call TRBJ2-7; TRBD2 agrees at 12 bases. Trimming took 6 bases from V and 2 from J; bases not matched to a gene: 5. The CDR3 is 15 residues long. Per the germline V gene, CDR1 is MDHEN and CDR2 is SYDVKM. The CDR3 DNA sequence: TGTGCCAGCAGCTACCGACTAGCGGGAGCCTACGAGCAGTACTTC. Translated, it gives CASSYRLAGAYEQYF.

The genes are TRBV5-4 and TRBJ2-7; 9 nucleotides align to TRBD1. The length of the CDR3 is 14 residues. Germline V lookup: CDR1 SGHNT, CDR2 YYREEE (reference sequence). V was clipped by 5 bases and J by 3 bases; unmatched bases: 6. CDR3 sequence: CASRLGQGSYEQYF. The CDR3 coding sequence is TGTGCCAGCAGACTGGGACAGGGAAGCTACGAGCAGTACTTC.

V and J are TRBV5-6 and TRBJ2-5, with TRBD2 identical over 7 bases. The length of the CDR3 is 14 residues. J was trimmed by 4 bases and V by 4 bases; bases with no gene match: 7. Germline V gene sequence: CDR1 SGHDT, CDR2 YYEEEE. The CDR3 protein is CASSRTGEGETQYF. The CDR3 region has the DNA TGTGCCAGCAGCCGTACTGGGGAGGGAGAGACCCAGTACTTC. The full variable domain, in which reference TRBV5-6 and TRBJ2-5 provide the parts outside the CDR3, is DAGVTQSPTHLIKTRGQQVTLRCSPKSGHDTVSWYQQALGQGPQFIFQYYEEEERQRGNFPDRFSGHQFPNYSSELNVNALLLGDSALYLCASSRTGEGETQYFGPGTRLLVL.

A remark on this clone: This sequence is one base from a far larger clone and is likely a read error. The rearrangement joins TRBV4-2 to TRBJ2-1, with TRBD2 matching 11 bases. The CDR3 extends over 16 amino acids. With V trimmed by 1 base and J by 15 bases, 14 bases remained unmatched. CDR1 and CDR2 (germline): LGHNA, YNFKEQ. CDR3 bases: TGTGCCAGCAGCCAAGCTCGGGGGGGTAGCGGGAGGGCCGCGTTCTTC. Translating gives CASSQARGGSGRAAFF.

This clone has just one count. V is TRBV6-1 and J is TRBJ1-2; no firm D call. Germline V lookup: CDR1 MNHNS, CDR2 SASEGT. Trimming took off 3 bases at V and 2 bases at J, with 7 bases between the two ends. The CDR3 consists of 13 residues. The chain's CDR3 is CASSDDENYGYTF. The CDR3 DNA reads TGTGCCAGCAGTGACGACGAGAACTATGGCTACACCTTC.

The V and J genes are TRBV7-9 and TRBJ2-7, with a tentative D call TRBD2 (5 bases). Germline CDR1 SEHNR, CDR2 FQNEAQ (reference sequence). The CDR3 is made up of 15 amino acids. The germline V and J ends were trimmed by 2 bases and 7 bases, with 18 bases remaining between them. The CDR3 here is CASSLFSGPSGEQYF. The CDR3, as DNA: TGTGCCAGCAGCTTATTTTCTGGGCCTTCGGGGGAGCAGTACTTC.

This chain links TRBV7-3 with TRBJ2-3; 12 bases map to TRBD2. From germline, CDR1 is SGHTA and CDR2 FQGTGA. J gave up 0 bases and V 5 bases, and 9 bases lay outside the gene matches. The CDR3 length is 18 residues. The CDR3 DNA follows: TGTGCCAGCAGCGAGGGGTCTAGCGGGAGGGCTAGCACAGATACGCAGTATTTT. Amino acids: CASSEGSSGRASTDTQYF.

The CDR3, as DNA: TGTGCCAGCAGCGTAAGTAGGGGCGATGAGCAGTTCTTC. Encoded protein: CASSVSRGDEQFF. V usage is TRBV9 and J usage is TRBJ2-1; D may be TRBD1 (5 bases). V was shortened by 1 base and J by 8 bases, with 10 bases between the two germline ends. This CDR3 is 13 amino acids long. CDR1 is SGDLS, CDR2 YYNGEE, per germline.

This clone was seen a single time. V usage is TRBV11-2 and J usage is TRBJ2-1, with 8 bases aligning to TRBD1. The CDR3 runs to 14 residues. With V trimmed by 1 base and J by 9 bases, 5 bases remained unmatched. Germline CDR1 and CDR2: SGHAT and FQNNGV. CDR3 sequence reads: CASSLGTGIREQFF. The CDR3 region has the DNA TGTGCCAGCAGCTTAGGGACAGGGATTCGTGAGCAGTTCTTC.

About this clone: In this CDR3 the conserved last residue, phenylalanine or tryptophan, is missing, so a read error is likely. It is unclear where the CDR3 begins or ends on the DNA, so no DNA is shown, and the CDR3 is as TCRdb lists it. The chain recombines TRBV5-1 with TRBJ1-1; the DNA was not compared with TRBD1, the D call given in the table. Counting both end residues, the CDR3 totals 9 amino acids. The germline V gene encodes CDR1 SGHRS and CDR2 YFSETQ. This CDR3 reads CASILRALC.

This clone came up a few times. CDR3 nucleotide sequence: TGTGCCAGCAGTTTAGTGGTTGGTACCGCTGAAGCTTTCTTT. Its translation is CASSLVVGTAEAFF. The V and J genes are TRBV27 and TRBJ1-1; D unresolved. The germline V and J ends were trimmed by 2 bases and 6 bases, with 13 bases remaining between them. This CDR3 region has 14 residues. CDR1 is MNHEY, CDR2 SMNVEV, per germline (reference sequence).

The chain recombines TRBV6-6 with TRBJ1-5, with D hard to call. CDR3 length: 14 amino acids. Germline CDR1 MNHNY, CDR2 SVGAGI (reference sequence). V lost 2 bases and J lost 0, with 5 bases in between. CDR3 bases: TGTGCCAGCAGTTACATGAATAGCAATCAGCCCCAGCATTTT. This encodes CASSYMNSNQPQHF.

The rearrangement joins TRBV30 to TRBJ2-1; weak D call: TRBD2 (5 bases). This CDR3 contains 12 residues. With 1 base removed from V and 7 bases from J, the gap between germline ends came to 8 bases. CDR1 is GTSNPN, CDR2 SVGIG, per germline (reference sequence). The CDR3 loop reads CAWSGTSNEQFF. The CDR3 nucleotides are TGTGCCTGGAGTGGGACTTCGAATGAGCAGTTCTTC.